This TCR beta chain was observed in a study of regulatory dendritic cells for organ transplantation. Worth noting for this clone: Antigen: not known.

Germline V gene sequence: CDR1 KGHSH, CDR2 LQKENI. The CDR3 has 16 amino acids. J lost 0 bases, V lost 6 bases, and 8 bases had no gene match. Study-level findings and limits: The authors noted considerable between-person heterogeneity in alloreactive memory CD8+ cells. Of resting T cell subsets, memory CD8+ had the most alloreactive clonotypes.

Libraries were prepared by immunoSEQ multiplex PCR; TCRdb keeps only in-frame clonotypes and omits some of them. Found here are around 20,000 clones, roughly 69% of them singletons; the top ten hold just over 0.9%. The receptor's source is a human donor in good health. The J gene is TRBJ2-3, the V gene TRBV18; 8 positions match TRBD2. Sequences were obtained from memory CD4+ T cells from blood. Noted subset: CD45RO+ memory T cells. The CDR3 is CASSSFSGGSTDTQYF. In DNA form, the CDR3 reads TGTGCCAGCTCTTCGTTCAGCGGGGGTAGCACAGATACGCAGTATTTT.